This TCR beta chain was sequenced for a study of yellow fever vaccine responses in identical twins (dated by TCRdb to 2017 to 2018). Looking at the study overall: In the study, vaccine-responding T cell clones were precisely tracked in identical twins. The investigation overall reported the following: According to the authors, the vaccine-induced T cell response in identical twins seemed to be partly convergent and partly specific to each individual.

Concerning this clonotype: Its antigen is currently not known. The record has no base qualities; no much larger clone is one base away.

The library was produced with RT-PCR. Sequencing was carried out with an Illumina HiSeq 2500. TCRdb's own reprocessing of the public reads used fastp at Q25 and MiXCR and kept productive beta chains. A single entry per CDR3 protein holds the most common genes and DNA from its merged rows. Here the sample has roughly 2,600 distinct CDR3 sequences; 81% occur a single time. The ten largest clonotypes hold less than 3.5% of the sample. The receptor was isolated from a woman aged 18 to 35 who received the yellow fever vaccine. Donor details come from another sample of the same person, matched by shared clones. The sample in question was T cells from blood (PBMCs), unsorted or a sorted subset (not recorded which), obtained before or after yellow fever vaccination (not recorded which).

The bases are TGTGCCATCAGTGAAGAGGGGGGGAATCAGCCCCAGCATTTT. This sequence encodes CAISEEGGNQPQHF. The rearranged chain carries TRBV10-3 and TRBJ1-5; the D region possibly corresponds to TRBD1 (6 bases align). Per the germline V gene, ENHRY is the CDR1 and SYGVKD is the CDR2. The junction shows trimming of 3 bases on V and 4 bases on J, plus 10 bases between the germline ends. The CDR3 runs 14 residues from the cysteine to the phenylalanine. Of the read, only the CDR3 DNA is kept; its 42 bases are in frame from base 1.